The 23 T cell receptor beta chains in this list originate from one sample, sequenced in a study of OX40 agonist ivuxolimab in advanced cancers. The method was immunoSEQ multiplex PCR; TCRdb's version includes in-frame clones alone and lacks a portion of them. The sample contains 65,000 to 80,000 clones, 84% of which appear only once. Sample: CD4+ or CD8+ T cells sorted from blood, taken in a trial of the OX40 agonist ivuxolimab. The receptors were sampled from an adult with an advanced solid tumor such as melanoma, head and neck, liver or kidney cancer.

The gene calls are TRBV4-3 and TRBJ1-2, with 7 bases matching TRBD1. Germline CDR1 and CDR2: LGHNA and YSLEER. After removal of 0 bases from V and 4 bases from J, the junction contained 11 bases not matched to a gene. This CDR3 region has 17 residues. CDR3 in amino acids: CASSQDAPTGARYGYTF. CDR3 DNA sequence: TGCGCCAGCAGCCAAGACGCACCTACAGGGGCGCGCTATGGCTACACCTTC.

The chain recombines TRBV5-6 with TRBJ2-5; 12 bases match TRBD2. The length of the CDR3 is 19 residues. The germline CDR1 and CDR2 sequences are SGHDT and YYEEEE. V shed 4 bases and J 2 bases; nucleotides not matched to a gene: 15. The DNA of the CDR3 is TGTGCCAGCAGCCCGAGCGGCCCGTTTCTAGCGGGGGGGCAAGAGACCCAGTACTTC. Its protein is CASSPSGPFLAGGQETQYF.

The CDR3 sequence: CSARRETQYF. The CDR3 DNA reads TGCAGTGCTAGGCGTGAGACCCAGTACTTC. The chain is built from TRBV20-1 and TRBJ2-5; D is unresolved. In germline, CDR1 is DFQATT, CDR2 SNEGSKA (reference sequence). Trimming removed 3 bases from V and 5 bases from J, with 4 bases in between. CDR3 size: 10 residues.

The chain is built from TRBV4-2 and TRBJ1-4, with D perhaps TRBD1 (6 bases). CDR1 is LGHNA and CDR2 is YNFKEQ in the germline V gene. The CDR3 is 14 residues long. V was shortened by 4 bases and J by 8 bases, with 14 bases between the two germline ends. The CDR3 bases are TGTGCCAGCAGCCGCGGGGGGGCTGGGGAAAAACTGTTTTTT. It translates to CASSRGGAGEKLFF.

This clone was found once. The rearrangement links TRBV18 to TRBJ2-3, with D possibly TRBD2 on 5 matching bases. V was shortened by 2 bases and J by 4 bases, with 10 bases between the two germline ends. The CDR3 loop spans 14 amino acids. Germline V gives CDR1 KGHSH, CDR2 LQKENI. The CDR3: CASSPGLRADTQYF. The CDR3 bases are TGTGCCAGCTCACCAGGGCTGAGGGCAGATACGCAGTATTTT.

The chain couples TRBV25-1 to TRBJ2-7; D call uncertain. Trimming pared 3 bases from V and 0 bases from J, leaving 12 bases between. The CDR3 length is 15 residues. The germline gives CDR1 MGHDK, CDR2 SYGVNS. The CDR3 loop reads CASSESRADSYEQYF. Written as DNA, the CDR3 is TGTGCCAGCAGTGAGAGTAGGGCGGACTCCTACGAGCAGTACTTC.

The chain uses TRBV19 and TRBJ1-3; unclear D gene. V lost 5 bases, J lost 0 bases, and 11 bases lay in between. Germline assignment: CDR1 LNHDA and CDR2 SQIVND (reference sequence). The CDR3 loop spans 15 amino acids. CDR3 residues: CASSSSRSSGNTIYF. In DNA, the CDR3 is TGTGCCAGTAGTTCCTCCCGAAGCTCTGGAAACACCATATATTTT. The complete variable domain, with remaining parts taken from reference TRBV19 and TRBJ1-3, reads DGGITQSPKYLFRKEGQNVTLSCEQNLNHDAMYWYRQDPGQGLRLIYYSQIVNDFQKGDIAEGYSVSREKKESFPLTVTSAQKNPTAFYLCASSSSRSSGNTIYFGEGSWLTVV.

This chain joins TRBV7-9 and TRBJ1-2; 9 nucleotides match TRBD1. The CDR3 runs 15 residues. The V and J ends lost 5 bases and 3 bases, in that order; junction bases with no gene match: 7. In germline, CDR1 is SEHNR, CDR2 FQNEAQ (reference sequence). Here the CDR3 reads CASSPRQGVDYGYTF. The CDR3 DNA is TGTGCCAGCAGCCCCCGACAGGGGGTCGACTATGGCTACACCTTC.

This chain links TRBV2 with TRBJ1-1, with D uncertain. Germline V lookup: CDR1 SNHLY, CDR2 FYNNEI. V lost 0 bases to trimming and J lost 0 bases, with 11 bases between them. CDR3 size: 16 residues. The CDR3 DNA reads as TGTGCCAGCAGTGAAGCGCTTAGCAGCATGAACACTGAAGCTTTCTTT. Its translation is CASSEALSSMNTEAFF.

This rearrangement joins TRBV9 to TRBJ2-1, with TRBD2 identical over 8 bases. The CDR3 is 17 residues long. Germline CDR1 is SGDLS and CDR2 is YYNGEE. V dropped 1 base and J dropped 0; count of bases not matched to a gene: 6. The CDR3 reads CASSVKTGGASYNEQFF. In DNA, the CDR3 is TGTGCCAGCAGCGTAAAAACGGGAGGGGCCTCCTACAATGAGCAGTTCTTC.

This clone appeared a few times. The V gene is TRBV5-6, the J gene TRBJ2-1; D is undetermined. CDR3 size: 11 residues. The germline CDR1 and CDR2 sequences are SGHDT and YYEEEE. V was clipped by 2 bases and J by 9 bases, with 6 bases between them. This CDR3 reads CASSFLREQFF. CDR3 in DNA: TGTGCCAGCAGCTTTCTTCGTGAGCAGTTCTTC.

The chain combines TRBV13 with TRBJ2-1, with D unresolved. Germline V gives CDR1 PRHDT, CDR2 FYEKMQ (reference sequence). V was shortened by 5 bases and J by 8 bases, with 13 bases between the two germline ends. The CDR3 runs 13 residues. The CDR3 region is CASSIRLSHEQFF. In DNA form, the CDR3 reads TGTGCCAGCAGCATCCGACTCTCCCATGAGCAGTTCTTC.

The genes are TRBV7-8 and TRBJ2-1, with 7 bases fitting TRBD1. This CDR3 contains 17 residues. Per the germline V gene, CDR1 is SGHVS and CDR2 is FQNEAQ. V shed 7 bases and J 2 bases; nucleotides not matched to a gene: 14. DNA of the CDR3: TGTGCCAGCACCCAACCAAGAACAGGGGTTACCTACAATGAGCAGTTCTTC. This encodes CASTQPRTGVTYNEQFF.

V is TRBV6-4 and J is TRBJ2-6, with D hard to call. There are 15 residues in the CDR3. The V and J ends lost 6 bases and 1 base respectively, with 10 bases between them. The germline CDR1 and CDR2 sequences are MRHNA and SNTAGT. CDR3 DNA sequence: TGTGCCAGCAGCGCTGGTCTATCTGGGGCCAACGTCCTGACTTTC. It encodes CASSAGLSGANVLTF.

The J gene is TRBJ2-7, the V gene TRBV6-6; D gene ambiguous. Germline lookup yields CDR1 MNHNY and CDR2 SVGAGI (reference sequence). This CDR3 contains 14 residues. V shed 2 bases and J shed 1 base, with 9 bases lying between them. CDR3 residues: CASSYQAPSYEQYF. The CDR3 DNA reads as TGTGCCAGCAGTTACCAAGCGCCGTCCTACGAGCAGTACTTC.

The chain uses TRBV30 and TRBJ1-1; no clear D. Trimming cost V 2 bases and J 4 bases, with 14 bases left between them. The CDR3 is 14 amino acids. Looked up from germline, CDR1 is GTSNPN and CDR2 is SVGIG (reference sequence). The CDR3 nucleotides read TGTGCCTGGAGTCCCCCAGGACGGCGCACTGAAGCTTTCTTT. Protein: CAWSPPGRRTEAFF.

The chain couples TRBV18 to TRBJ1-1; D not certain. V lost 10 bases, J lost 6 bases, and 18 bases lay in between. Germline CDR1 KGHSH, CDR2 LQKENI. The length of the CDR3 is 13 residues. The CDR3 here is CATSKELGAEAFF. CDR3 DNA sequence: TGTGCCACCTCCAAGGAATTAGGCGCTGAAGCTTTCTTT.

J is TRBJ2-3 and V is TRBV15; D ambiguous. From germline, CDR1 is LNHNV and CDR2 YYDKDF (reference sequence). The CDR3 loop spans 13 amino acids. Trimming shortened V by 1 base and J by 2 bases, and 4 bases separated the two germline ends. DNA of the CDR3: TGTGCCACCAGCAGAGCATCCACAGATACGCAGTATTTT. Its protein product is CATSRASTDTQYF.

This chain links TRBV5-6 with TRBJ2-7, with TRBD2 matching 10 bases. Looked up from germline, CDR1 is SGHDT and CDR2 is YYEEEE. The CDR3 contains 17 residues. J was trimmed by 3 bases and V by 1 base; bases with no gene match: 10. As DNA, the CDR3 is TGTGCCAGCAGCTTGTCTGCTAGCGGGAGTATCCACTACGAGCAGTACTTC. It is translated as CASSLSASGSIHYEQYF.

With regard to this clone: One junction end does not reproduce the germline sequence, and a read error may be involved. The V gene is TRBV5-4, the J gene TRBJ2-2, with D perhaps assigned TRBD1 or TRBD2 (5 bases each). The CDR3 is 16 residues long. Germline values: CDR1 SGHNT, CDR2 YYREEE (reference sequence). This chain's CDR3 is CASSLALWGNSGELFF. As DNA, the CDR3 is TGTGCCAGCAGCTTGGCCTTATGGGGGAACTCCGGGGAGCTGTTTTTT.

This chain joins TRBV6-1 and TRBJ1-6, with D unresolved. Looked up from germline, CDR1 is MNHNS and CDR2 is SASEGT. Between the trimmed V and J ends, which lost 6 bases and 6 bases, there was a span of 12 bases. This CDR3 is 14 amino acids long. In nucleotides, the CDR3 is TGTGCCAGCAGGGCCTTTTGGGGTAATTCACCCCTCCACTTT. Protein sequence: CASRAFWGNSPLHF.

The chain combines TRBV19 with TRBJ2-3, with 11 bases fitting TRBD1. V shed 6 bases, J shed 3 bases, and the junction held 5 bases outside the gene matches. The germline gives CDR1 LNHDA, CDR2 SQIVND (reference sequence). The CDR3 totals 15 residues. The CDR3 DNA follows: TGTGCCAGTAGAAGACGGGACAGGGGGACAGATACGCAGTATTTT. Amino acids: CASRRRDRGTDTQYF.

This clone was seen only a few times. This chain connects TRBV4-3 to TRBJ2-1, with 7 bases fitting TRBD1. V dropped 5 bases and J dropped 2; count of bases not matched to a gene: 6. Germline loops: CDR1 LGHNA, CDR2 YSLEER. The CDR3 sequence is 15 residues long. CDR3 loop: CASSLKTGAYNEQFF. Here the CDR3 DNA reads TGCGCCAGCAGCTTAAAAACAGGGGCCTACAATGAGCAGTTCTTC.